Sequencing of this T cell receptor (beta chain) was carried out in a study of blood T cell repertoires in COVID-19 (dated by TCRdb to 2020 to 2021). Study-wide context: Collaborator samples came from the United States, Italy and Spain and covered acute and convalescent phases of COVID-19. Samples were obtained from the ongoing ImmuneRACE study (first 160 participants) and from over 1,000 subjects provided by 6 global collaborators. Subjects who had been exposed to COVID-19, were actively infected with it, or had recovered from it provided the deeply sampled blood TCRbeta repertoires that made up the dataset. The material from the prospective study consisted of cDNA or gDNA derived from T cells, B-cell-depleted T cells, or PBMCs. Sample metadata almost always included a de-identified subject ID, COVID-19 status, age in years and sex. The repertoires were made available in a free public database intended to serve as a resource for research on the immune response to SARS-CoV-2. Where HLA class I and class II types were available, the types were taken from metadata supplied by the sample provider, not from assay-based typing.

Cut back by 1 base and 5 bases, the V and J ends lie 12 bases apart. Reading from cysteine to phenylalanine, the CDR3 counts 14 amino acids. Only CDR3 DNA remains: 42 bases, in frame from the first base. Based on the germline V gene, the CDR1 and CDR2 sequences are SGDLS and YYNGEE. Each collaborating institution followed its own protocols to collect whole blood in K2EDTA tubes. Collaborator samples were shipped for TCRbeta analysis as frozen whole blood, isolated PBMCs, or DNA extracted from either sample type. A word on this clone: Its specific antigen is unknown. No base-level quality is on record; no much larger clone is a single base apart.

General conclusions and limits of the study: The quantity of clinical and demographic metadata differed by source and by participant and was supplied without curation.

TCRbeta CDR3 regions were amplified from genomic DNA by means of the immunoSEQ Assay, a bias-controlled multiplex PCR. Per the source publication's procedure: The number of nucleated cells in each sample was estimated from the amplification of reference gene primers within the assay. Sequence reads were collapsed and filtered to measure the absolute abundance of every unique TCRbeta CDR3 rearrangement. For each sample, productive Simpson clonality was calculated by taking the square root of Simpson's diversity index across productive rearrangements. TCRdb carries this immuneACCESS record with in-frame sequences only. Its versions omit some clonotypes, under half of them owing to an unresolved V gene in the studies checked, with the rest unexplained. V, J and clone size are taken as reported in that table, and D and trimming were inferred from the DNA itself. The sample table records over 250,000 clones; 75% to 90% of these occur just once. The ten largest clones represent roughly 9.6% of the sample.

The chain is encoded by TRBV9 joined to TRBJ2-5; the best D guess is TRBD2, with 5 bases matching. The source material was peripheral blood. This sequence was found in a woman in her sixties or seventies with acute or convalescent COVID-19. The CDR3 loop reads CASSVNAGGETQYF. The nucleotides are TGTGCCAGCAGCGTAAATGCGGGCGGGGAGACCCAGTACTTC. Supplemented by the reference TRBV9 and TRBJ2-5 proteins around the CDR3, the complete variable domain is DSGVTQTPKHLITATGQRVTLRCSPRSGDLSVYWYQQSLDQGLQFLIQYYNGEERAKGNILERFSAQQFPDLHSELNLSSLELGDSALYFCASSVNAGGETQYFGPGTRLLVL.